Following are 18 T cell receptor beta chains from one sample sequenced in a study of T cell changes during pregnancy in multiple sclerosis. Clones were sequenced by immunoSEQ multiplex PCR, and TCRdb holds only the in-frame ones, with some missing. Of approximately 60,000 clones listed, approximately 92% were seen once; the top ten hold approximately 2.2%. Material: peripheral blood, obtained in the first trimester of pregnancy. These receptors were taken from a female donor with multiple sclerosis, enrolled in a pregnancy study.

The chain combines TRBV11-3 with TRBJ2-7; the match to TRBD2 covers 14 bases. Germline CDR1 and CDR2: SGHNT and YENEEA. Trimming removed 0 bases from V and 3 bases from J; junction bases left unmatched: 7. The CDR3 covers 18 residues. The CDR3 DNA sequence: TGTGCCAGCAGCTTAGATCAGGCCGGGACTAGCGGGAGCTACGAGCAGTACTTC. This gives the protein CASSLDQAGTSGSYEQYF.

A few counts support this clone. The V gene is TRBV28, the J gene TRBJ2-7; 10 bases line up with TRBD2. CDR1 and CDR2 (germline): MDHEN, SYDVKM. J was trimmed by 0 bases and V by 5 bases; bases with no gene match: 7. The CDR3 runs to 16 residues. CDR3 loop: CASSPWTSGASYEQYF. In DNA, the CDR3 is TGTGCCAGCAGTCCCTGGACTAGCGGAGCCTCCTACGAGCAGTACTTC.

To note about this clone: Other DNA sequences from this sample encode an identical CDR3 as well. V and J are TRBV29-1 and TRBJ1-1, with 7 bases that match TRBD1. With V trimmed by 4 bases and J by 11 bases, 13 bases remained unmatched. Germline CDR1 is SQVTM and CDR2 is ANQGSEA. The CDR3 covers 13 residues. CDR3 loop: CSVVGQSDLRAFF. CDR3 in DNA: TGCAGCGTTGTGGGACAGTCAGATTTGAGGGCTTTCTTT.

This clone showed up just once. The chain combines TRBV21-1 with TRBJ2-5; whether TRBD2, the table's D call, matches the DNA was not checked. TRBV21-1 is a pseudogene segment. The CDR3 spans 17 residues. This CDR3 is CASSSGRYREARETQYF. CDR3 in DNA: TGTGCCAGCAGCAGTGGGAGGTATCGGGAGGCCCGGGAGACCCAGTACTTC.

In DNA, the CDR3 is TGTGCCAGCAGCGCAAGGACAGGGGGGGACACTGAAGCTTTCTTT. Its translation: CASSARTGGDTEAFF. The rearrangement links TRBV14 to TRBJ1-1; TRBD1 aligns across 10 bases. Germline CDR1 SGHDN, CDR2 FVKESK. This CDR3 comprises 15 residues. V dropped 5 bases and J dropped 3; count of bases not matched to a gene: 6.

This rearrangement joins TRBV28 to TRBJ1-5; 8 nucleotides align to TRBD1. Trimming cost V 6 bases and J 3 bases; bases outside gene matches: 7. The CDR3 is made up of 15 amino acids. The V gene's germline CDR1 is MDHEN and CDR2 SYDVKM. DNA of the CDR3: TGTGCCAGCAGCCTACAGGGGGGAGTCAATCAGCCCCAGCATTTT. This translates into CASSLQGGVNQPQHF.

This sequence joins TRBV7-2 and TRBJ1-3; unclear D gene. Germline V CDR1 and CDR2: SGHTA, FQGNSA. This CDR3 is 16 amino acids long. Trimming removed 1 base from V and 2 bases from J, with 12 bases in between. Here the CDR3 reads CASSLGYRTTGNTIYF. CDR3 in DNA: TGTGCCAGCAGCTTAGGATATAGGACTACTGGAAACACCATATATTTT. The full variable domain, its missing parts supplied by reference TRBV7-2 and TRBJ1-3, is GAGVSQSPSNKVTEKGKDVELRCDPISGHTALYWYRQSLGQGLEFLIYFQGNSAPDKSGLPSDRFSAERTGGSVSTLTIQRTQQEDSAVYLCASSLGYRTTGNTIYFGEGSWLTVV.

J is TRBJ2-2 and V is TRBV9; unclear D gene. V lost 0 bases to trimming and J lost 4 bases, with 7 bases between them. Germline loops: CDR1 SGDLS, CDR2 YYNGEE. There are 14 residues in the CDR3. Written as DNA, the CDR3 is TGTGCCAGCAGCGTAGGAGTCCCCACCGGGGAGCTGTTTTTT. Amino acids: CASSVGVPTGELFF.

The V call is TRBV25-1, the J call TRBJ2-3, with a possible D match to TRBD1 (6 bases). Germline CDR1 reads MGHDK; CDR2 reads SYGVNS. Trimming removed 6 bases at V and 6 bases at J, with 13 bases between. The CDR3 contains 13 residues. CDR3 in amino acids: CASRGSQGDTQYF. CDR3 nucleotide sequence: TGTGCCAGCAGGGGCTCACAGGGTGATACGCAGTATTTT.

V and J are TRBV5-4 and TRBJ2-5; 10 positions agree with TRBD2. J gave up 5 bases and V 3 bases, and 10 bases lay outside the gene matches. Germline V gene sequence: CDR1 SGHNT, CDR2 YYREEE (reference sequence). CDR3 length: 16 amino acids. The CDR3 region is CASSSTAGGPWETQYF. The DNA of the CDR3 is TGTGCCAGCAGCTCGACAGCGGGAGGGCCGTGGGAGACCCAGTACTTC.

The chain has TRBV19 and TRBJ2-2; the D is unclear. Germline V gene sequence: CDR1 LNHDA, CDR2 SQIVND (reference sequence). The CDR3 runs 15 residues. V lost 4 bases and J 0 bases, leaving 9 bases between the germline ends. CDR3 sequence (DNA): TGTGCCAGTAGTAAGATGGCAGCGAACACCGGGGAGCTGTTTTTT. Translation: CASSKMAANTGELFF.

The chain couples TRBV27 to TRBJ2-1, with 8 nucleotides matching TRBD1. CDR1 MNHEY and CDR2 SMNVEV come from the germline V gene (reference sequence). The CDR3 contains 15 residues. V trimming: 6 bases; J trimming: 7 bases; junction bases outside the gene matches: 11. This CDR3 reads CASSSSATGANEQFF. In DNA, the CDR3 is TGTGCCAGCAGCTCGTCAGCGACAGGGGCAAATGAGCAGTTCTTC.

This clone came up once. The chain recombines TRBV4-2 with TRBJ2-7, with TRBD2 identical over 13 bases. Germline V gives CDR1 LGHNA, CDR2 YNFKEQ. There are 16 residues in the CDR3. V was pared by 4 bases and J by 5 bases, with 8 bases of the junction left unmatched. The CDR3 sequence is CASSPGLAGEFNEQYF. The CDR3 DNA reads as TGTGCCAGCAGCCCCGGACTAGCGGGAGAATTCAACGAGCAGTACTTC.

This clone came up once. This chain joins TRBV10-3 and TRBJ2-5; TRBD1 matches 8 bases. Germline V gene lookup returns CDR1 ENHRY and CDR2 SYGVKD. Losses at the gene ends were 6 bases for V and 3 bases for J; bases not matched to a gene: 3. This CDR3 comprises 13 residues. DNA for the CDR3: TGTGCCATCAGAGGACAGGGAGAAGAGACCCAGTACTTC. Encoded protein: CAIRGQGEETQYF.

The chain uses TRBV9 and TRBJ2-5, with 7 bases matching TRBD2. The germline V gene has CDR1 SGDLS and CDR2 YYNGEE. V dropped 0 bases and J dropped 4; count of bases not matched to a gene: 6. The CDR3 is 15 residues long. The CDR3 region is CASSVAQGGGETQYF. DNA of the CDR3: TGTGCCAGCAGCGTAGCCCAGGGCGGGGGAGAGACCCAGTACTTC.

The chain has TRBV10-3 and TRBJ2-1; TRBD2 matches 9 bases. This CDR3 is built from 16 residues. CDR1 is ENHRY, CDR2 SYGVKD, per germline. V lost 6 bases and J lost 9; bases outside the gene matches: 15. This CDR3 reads CAISPSGAGGPGEQFF. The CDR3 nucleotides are TGTGCCATCAGCCCCAGTGGGGCGGGAGGGCCTGGTGAGCAGTTCTTC.

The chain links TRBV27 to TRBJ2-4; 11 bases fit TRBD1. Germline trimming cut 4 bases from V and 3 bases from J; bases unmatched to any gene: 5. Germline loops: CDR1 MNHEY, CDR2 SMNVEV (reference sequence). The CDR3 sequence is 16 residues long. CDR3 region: CASSSPGQGGKNIQYF. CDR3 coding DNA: TGTGCCAGCAGTTCTCCGGGACAGGGGGGCAAAAACATTCAGTACTTC.

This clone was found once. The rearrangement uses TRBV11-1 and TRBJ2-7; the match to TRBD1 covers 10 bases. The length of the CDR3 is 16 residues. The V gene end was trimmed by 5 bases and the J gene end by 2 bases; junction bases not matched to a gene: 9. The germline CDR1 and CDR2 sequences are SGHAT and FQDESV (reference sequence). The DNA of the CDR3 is TGTGCCAGCAGCAAAGCCACCGGGACAGGGGCCTACGAGCAGTACTTC. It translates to CASSKATGTGAYEQYF.